This TCR beta chain was observed in a study of blood T cell repertoires in COVID-19. Study at large: Italy, Spain and the United States were the sources of the convalescent and acute COVID-19 samples. In each case, the material was cDNA or gDNA derived from T cells, B-cell-depleted T cells, or PBMCs.

The junction had 7 bases not matched to a gene; V was cut back by 5 bases and J by 0 bases. Germline V gene lookup returns CDR1 KGHSH and CDR2 LQKENI. This CDR3 contains 16 residues. Profiling relied on immunoSEQ multiplex PCR, and the TCRdb table lists in-frame clones only, not all of them. This table holds a few hundred thousand clones, roughly 86% found once. The receptor was derived from a woman aged 25 to 45 with COVID-19, enrolled during active disease. The specimen sequenced was peripheral blood. This chain links TRBV18 with TRBJ1-3; 7 bases fit TRBD1. CDR3 coding DNA: TGTGCCAGCTCAGCAAAGGGACAGATCTCTGGAAACACCATATATTTT. The encoded protein is CASSAKGQISGNTIYF.